This record looks at one T cell receptor beta chain sequence and its context. The data were produced by immunoSEQ multiplex PCR, yet TCRdb's version contains in-frame clones alone and is incomplete. The sample yields 850,000 to 1,200,000 clones, 65% to 80% seen once. This record belongs to a study of shared clonotypes between healthy human individuals. This CDR3 contains 15 residues. V lost 4 bases and J 6 bases, leaving 19 bases between the germline ends. The V gene's germline CDR1 is SGHKS and CDR2 YYEKEE (reference sequence). The chain recombines TRBV5-5 with TRBJ1-2; D is undetermined. The sequenced sample consisted of memory CD4+ T cells sorted from blood. Documented subset: CD45RA-negative fraction. The receptor's source is a man aged 18 to 35 in good health. In DNA form, the CDR3 reads TGTGCCAGCAGCCTTTGGACGGCTTCTATGGATGGCTACACCTTC. This sequence encodes CASSLWTASMDGYTF.